What follows are 19 T cell receptor beta chains derived from one specimen sequenced in a study of OX40 agonist ivuxolimab in advanced cancers. Assay used: immunoSEQ multiplex PCR; TCRdb lists only in-frame clones, some missing. The sample comprises about 61,000 clones, 70% to 90% of which are singletons, and approximately 1.2% rests with the top ten. Sequencing was performed on CD4+ or CD8+ T cells sorted from blood, taken in a trial of the OX40 agonist ivuxolimab. These receptors were taken from an adult with an advanced solid tumor such as melanoma, head and neck, liver or kidney cancer.

The rearrangement uses TRBV27 and TRBJ2-1, with D perhaps matching TRBD2 (5 bases). V was shortened by 5 bases and J by 8 bases, with 22 bases between the two germline ends. Germline V gives CDR1 MNHEY, CDR2 SMNVEV (reference sequence). The CDR3 runs to 16 residues. For the CDR3, the DNA is TGTGCCAGCAGTAGCCCCCGGACCGCGGGTCTGGATGAGCAGTTCTTC. Protein: CASSSPRTAGLDEQFF.

The rearrangement uses TRBV28 and TRBJ1-1, with a possible D match to TRBD1 (5 bases). The CDR3 covers 14 residues. Germline loops: CDR1 MDHEN, CDR2 SYDVKM. The V end lost 5 bases, the J end lost 4 bases, and 14 bases lay between the germline ends. CDR3 sequence: CASSVPGKSTEAFF. The CDR3 bases are TGTGCCAGCAGTGTACCAGGGAAGAGCACTGAAGCTTTCTTT.

The gene calls are TRBV7-2 and TRBJ2-2; 8 bases map to TRBD2. CDR3 length: 17 residues. Germline CDR1 is SGHTA and CDR2 is FQGNSA. After removal of 2 bases from V and 4 bases from J, the junction contained 9 bases not matched to a gene. The CDR3 DNA reads TGTGCCAGCAGCTTATTCCTACTAGCGGAGAGCACCGGGGAGCTGTTTTTT. Its protein is CASSLFLLAESTGELFF.

The chain recombines TRBV5-1 with TRBJ1-1, with D tentatively TRBD1 (5 bases). The CDR3 covers 12 residues. The ends were cut back, 2 bases at V and 6 bases at J, with 8 bases in the middle. Germline CDR1 is SGHRS and CDR2 is YFSETQ. CDR3 residues: CASSLPGPEAFF. The CDR3, as DNA: TGCGCCAGCAGCTTACCAGGGCCTGAAGCTTTCTTT.

The chain has TRBV2 and TRBJ2-5; 11 bases agree with TRBD1. CDR3 length: 13 residues. CDR1 SNHLY and CDR2 FYNNEI come from the germline V gene. V was clipped by 5 bases and J by 5 bases; unmatched bases: 1. The chain's CDR3 is CASSRDRGETQYF. The CDR3 coding sequence is TGTGCCAGCAGTCGGGACAGGGGGGAGACCCAGTACTTC. The full variable domain, with the rest looked up from reference TRBV2 and TRBJ2-5, is EPEVTQTPSHQVTQMGQEVILRCVPISNHLYFYWYRQILGQKVEFLVSFYNNEISEKSEIFDDQFSVERPDGSNFTLKIRSTKLEDSAMYFCASSRDRGETQYFGPGTRLLVL.

The rearrangement joins TRBV19 to TRBJ1-1; 11 bases align to TRBD1. Trimming cost V 4 bases and J 4 bases; bases outside gene matches: 11. The CDR3 is 17 residues long. CDR1 is LNHDA, CDR2 SQIVND, per germline (reference sequence). CDR3 bases: TGTGCCAGTAGTAGGACAGGGGGCTTAAGGTTGGGCACTGAAGCTTTCTTT. Its protein is CASSRTGGLRLGTEAFF.

The rearrangement joins TRBV19 to TRBJ2-3; 13 nucleotides align to TRBD2. This CDR3 has 17 amino acids. The germline V gene encodes CDR1 LNHDA and CDR2 SQIVND (reference sequence). V lost 5 bases and J lost 4; bases outside the gene matches: 9. CDR3 loop: CASSGGGLAGRADTQYF. The CDR3 coding sequence is TGTGCCAGTAGTGGCGGGGGACTAGCGGGGCGGGCAGATACGCAGTATTTT.

The V call is TRBV29-1, the J call TRBJ1-2; no firm D call. Trimming removed 3 bases from V and 8 bases from J, with 22 bases in between. CDR3 length equals 15 residues. Per the germline V gene, CDR1 is SQVTM and CDR2 is ANQGSEA. The CDR3 sequence: CSVDGRRQYYGGYTF. CDR3 in DNA: TGCAGCGTTGACGGGCGTCGGCAGTACTATGGAGGCTACACCTTC. Using reference TRBV29-1 and TRBJ1-2 for the parts outside the CDR3, the full variable domain is SAVISQKPSRDICQRGTSLTIQCQVDSQVTMMFWYRQQPGQSLTLIATANQGSEATYESGFVIDKFPISRPNLTFSTLTVSNMSPEDSSIYLCSVDGRRQYYGGYTFGSGTRLTVV.

The V and J genes are TRBV7-3 and TRBJ2-1; D might be TRBD2 (6 bases). The CDR3 runs to 16 residues. Germline V gives CDR1 SGHTA, CDR2 FQGTGA. V lost 5 bases and J 5 bases, leaving 19 bases between the germline ends. CDR3 sequence: CASSPRPQGGDNEQFF. The CDR3 DNA is TGTGCCAGCAGCCCCCGACCCCAAGGCGGGGACAATGAGCAGTTCTTC.

The rearrangement joins TRBV15 to TRBJ2-5; unclear D gene. The CDR3 spans 14 residues. CDR1 and CDR2 (germline): LNHNV, YYDKDF (reference sequence). The V gene lost 4 bases and the J gene lost 1 base, with 10 bases spanning the gap. The CDR3 coding sequence is TGTGCCACCAGCAATTCAAACTCCCAAGAGACCCAGTACTTC. This codes for CATSNSNSQETQYF.

A few counts support this clone. V is TRBV6-5 and J is TRBJ1-6; TRBD1 might be the D (5 bases). The CDR3 has 15 amino acids. Germline CDR1 MNHEY, CDR2 SVGAGI. Deletions cut 2 bases from V and 9 bases from J, with 14 bases between. CDR3 DNA sequence: TGTGCCAGCAGTTACCGCAGGGAGAGTGGTTCACCCCTCCACTTT. Amino acid sequence: CASSYRRESGSPLHF.

V is TRBV19 and J is TRBJ2-5; D is unclear. The CDR3 has 11 amino acids. Trimming took off 10 bases at V and 2 bases at J, with 8 bases between the two ends. CDR1 and CDR2 from the germline V gene are LNHDA and SQIVND (reference sequence). CDR3 amino acids: CATARQETQYF. The CDR3 nucleotides are TGTGCCACTGCCCGACAAGAGACCCAGTACTTC.

The chain has TRBV7-9 and TRBJ2-6, with unresolved D. V lost 1 base to trimming and J lost 3 bases, with 10 bases between them. CDR1 and CDR2 from the germline V gene are SEHNR and FQNEAQ (reference sequence). This CDR3 comprises 16 residues. CDR3 residues: CASSLVEVRGANVLTF. Here the CDR3 DNA reads TGTGCCAGCAGCTTAGTAGAAGTTCGTGGGGCCAACGTCCTGACTTTC.

The rearrangement joins TRBV5-1 to TRBJ2-2; TRBD1 might be the D (6 bases). Trimming shortened V by 0 bases and J by 8 bases, and 11 bases separated the two germline ends. Per the germline V gene, CDR1 is SGHRS and CDR2 is YFSETQ. The CDR3 is 14 amino acids. The CDR3 sequence is CASSLGSGTGELFF. The CDR3 coding sequence is TGCGCCAGCAGCTTGGGTTCCGGGACAGGGGAGCTGTTTTTT.

J is TRBJ2-1 and V is TRBV2; maybe TRBD2 (6 bases). V lost 6 bases and J 3 bases, leaving 15 bases between the germline ends. The V gene's germline CDR1 is SNHLY and CDR2 FYNNEI. This CDR3 comprises 15 residues. CDR3 DNA: TGTGCCAGCAGACCCGGGGTAGCGGTCTACAATGAGCAGTTCTTC. Translating it yields CASRPGVAVYNEQFF.

The V call is TRBV11-2, the J call TRBJ1-4; D is undetermined. Germline V gives CDR1 SGHAT, CDR2 FQNNGV. This CDR3 contains 14 residues. V dropped 5 bases and J dropped 6 bases, with 13 bases sitting between them. The CDR3 DNA reads TGTGCCAGCAGCAGAACAGACTCATATGAAAAACTGTTTTTT. This codes for CASSRTDSYEKLFF.

The chain recombines TRBV5-1 with TRBJ2-7; D remains ambiguous. The CDR3 has 15 amino acids. The V end was cut by 0 bases, the J end by 0 bases, with 10 bases between. Germline lookup yields CDR1 SGHRS and CDR2 YFSETQ. The CDR3 is CASSLGPASSYEQYF. CDR3 nucleotide sequence: TGCGCCAGCAGCTTGGGACCTGCCAGCTCCTACGAGCAGTACTTC.

The chain is built from TRBV18 and TRBJ2-2, with 13 positions matching TRBD2. J was trimmed by 1 base and V by 4 bases; bases with no gene match: 6. CDR3 length: 18 residues. Germline CDR1 and CDR2: KGHSH and LQKENI. The CDR3: CASSRRLAGGQNTGELFF. The CDR3 DNA reads as TGTGCCAGCTCACGACGACTAGCGGGGGGCCAGAACACCGGGGAGCTGTTTTTT.

The genes are TRBV7-7 and TRBJ2-3; tentatively, D is TRBD1 or TRBD2 (5 bases each). The CDR3 runs 15 residues. Germline loops: CDR1 SSHAT, CDR2 FNYEAQ (reference sequence). The ends were cut back, 4 bases at V and 1 base at J, with 12 bases in the middle. CDR3 amino acids: CASSSGPQGTDTQYF. The CDR3 DNA is TGTGCCAGCAGCTCGGGACCTCAGGGCACAGATACGCAGTATTTT.